The clone carrying this T cell receptor (beta chain) was found many times. Its target is not known. The data were taken from a study of early T cells in non-severe SARS-CoV-2 infection. As for the study in general: Unpaired chains resulted from sequencing bulk RNA of unsorted whole blood.

Study results and caveats: Anti-spike CD8 specificities were favored by VDJdb matching, whose results missed private and CD4 specificities.

TCRdb reprocessed the 5' RACE reads with MiXCR, giving one entry per CDR3 protein. The sample lists 66,000 or so distinct CDR3 sequences, about 10% occurring once. CDR3 size: 17 residues. Trimming cost V 5 bases and J 5 bases; bases outside gene matches: 10. This sequence joins TRBV12-3 or TRBV12-4 and TRBJ2-2; 11 nucleotides agree with TRBD2. The receptor was derived from an adult who was a healthcare worker with PCR-confirmed SARS-CoV-2 infection or an uninfected control (not recorded which). The sample taken for sequencing was whole blood. The CDR3 bases are TGTGCCAGCAGTCCCGGGACCCGGACTAGCGGGACCGGGGAGCTGTTTTTT. As protein: CASSPGTRTSGTGELFF.